The 24 T cell receptor beta chains listed next were all sequenced from one sample in a study of cytomegalovirus exposure and HLA in healthy donors. The PCR employed 60 Vbeta primers together with 13 Jbeta primers. Here immunoSEQ multiplex PCR was the method, and the copy in TCRdb shows in-frame clones only, minus some. The data contain about 160,000 clones, 65% to 70% of them singletons. The sample consisted of PBMCs. These TCRs come from a woman between 18 and 29 years old in good health and CMV-seropositive.

This chain joins TRBV28 and TRBJ1-4; possibly TRBD1 for D (5 bases). CDR1 is MDHEN and CDR2 is SYDVKM in the germline V gene. The CDR3 is made up of 14 amino acids. The V gene lost 3 bases and the J gene lost 6 bases, with 11 bases spanning the gap. The CDR3 DNA reads TGTGCCAGCAGTTTGCGGGGACCCGATGAAAAACTGTTTTTT. Its protein is CASSLRGPDEKLFF.

The gene calls are TRBV4-2 and TRBJ2-5; the match to TRBD2 covers 8 bases. The trim removed 1 base at V and 4 bases at J, leaving 14 bases unmatched. The CDR3 has 18 residues. In germline, CDR1 is LGHNA, CDR2 YNFKEQ. CDR3 bases: TGTGCCAGCAGCCAAGTTCCTAGCGGGCCAGGCCGGTTAGAGACCCAGTACTTC. This translates into CASSQVPSGPGRLETQYF.

The rearrangement uses TRBV27 and TRBJ2-7; a weak D match, TRBD2 (5 bases). Trimming removed 1 base at V and 5 bases at J, with 15 bases between. Germline V CDR1 and CDR2: MNHEY, SMNVEV (reference sequence). This CDR3 spans 15 amino acids. CDR3 loop: CASSLYEGTPNEQYF. CDR3 coding DNA: TGTGCCAGCAGTTTATATGAGGGTACGCCTAACGAGCAGTACTTC.

V gene TRBV9 combines with J gene TRBJ1-3, with 7 bases fitting TRBD1. The V gene's germline CDR1 is SGDLS and CDR2 YYNGEE. CDR3 length equals 15 residues. Trimming at V came to 0 bases and at J to 6 bases, leaving 6 bases not matched to a gene. CDR3 DNA: TGTGCCAGCAGCGTAGCCCCCGACAGGGTAAACACCATATATTTT. Translation: CASSVAPDRVNTIYF.

This clone occurred a few times. This chain links TRBV11-3 with TRBJ2-1, with 10 bases aligning to TRBD1. CDR3 length equals 15 residues. From germline, CDR1 is SGHNT and CDR2 YENEEA. V lost 4 bases and J lost 2; bases outside the gene matches: 2. The CDR3 region has the DNA TGTGCCAGCAGCTACGGACAGGGGGCCTACAATGAGCAGTTCTTC. It encodes CASSYGQGAYNEQFF.

The chain couples TRBV4-3 to TRBJ2-1; TRBD2 matches 15 bases. This CDR3 comprises 16 residues. V lost 1 base, J lost 9 bases, and 4 bases stayed unmatched. Germline-derived CDR1 and CDR2 are LGHNA and YSLEER. The CDR3 DNA reads as TGCGCCAGCAGCCAAGTATGGACTAGCGGGGGGGGTGAGCAGTTCTTC. Residues: CASSQVWTSGGGEQFF.

The chain uses TRBV29-1 and TRBJ2-1, with 13 bases that match TRBD2. V shed 4 bases, J shed 5 bases, and the junction held 5 bases outside the gene matches. Looked up from germline, CDR1 is SQVTM and CDR2 is ANQGSEA. This CDR3 spans 15 amino acids. The CDR3 sequence is CSVAGTSGADNEQFF. In DNA form, the CDR3 reads TGCAGCGTTGCCGGGACTAGCGGGGCTGACAATGAGCAGTTCTTC.

V gene TRBV5-8 combines with J gene TRBJ2-7; 7 bases are a match to TRBD1. With 3 bases clipped from V and 3 bases from J, the junction kept 6 bases outside the gene matches. Germline values: CDR1 SGHTS, CDR2 YDEGEE. The CDR3 totals 14 residues. This CDR3 reads CASSSRDRVYEQYF. The CDR3 region has the DNA TGTGCCAGCAGCTCTCGCGACAGGGTCTACGAGCAGTACTTC.

Regarding this clone: A junction boundary mismatches the germline segment, possibly from a read error. The V call is TRBV7-9, the J call TRBJ1-4, with D perhaps TRBD1 (6 bases). In germline, CDR1 is SEHNR, CDR2 FQNEAQ (reference sequence). The CDR3 is made up of 19 amino acids. Here the CDR3 reads CASSPSLVTGKATSEKLFF. DNA for the CDR3: TGTGCCAGCAGCCCATCCTTAGTTACAGGGAAGGCAACTAGTGAAAAACTGTTTTTT.

In regard to this clone: The conserved final phenylalanine or tryptophan is absent from the CDR3, which likely points to a read error. It is unclear where the CDR3 begins or ends on the DNA, so no DNA is shown, and the CDR3 is as TCRdb lists it. The chain joins TRBV5-8 to TRBJ2-3; TRBD1, as called in the table, went unchecked against the DNA. CDR1 is SGHTS and CDR2 is YDEGEE in the germline V gene. The CDR3 numbers 13 amino acids, ends counted. The CDR3 reads CASSLGQGGTPRG.

This chain joins TRBV9 and TRBJ2-7, with 7 bases aligning to TRBD2. The trim removed 0 bases at V and 0 bases at J, leaving 3 bases unmatched. The germline V gene encodes CDR1 SGDLS and CDR2 YYNGEE. CDR3 length equals 15 residues. The CDR3 region is CASSVASGPSYEQYF. The CDR3, as DNA: TGTGCCAGCAGCGTAGCTAGCGGACCCTCCTACGAGCAGTACTTC.

The CDR3 reads CASSLSRSSTDTQYF. The CDR3 DNA is TGTGCCAGCAGCTTAAGCCGATCTAGCACAGATACGCAGTATTTT. The rearrangement joins TRBV7-6 to TRBJ2-3; no clear D. The CDR3 loop spans 15 amino acids. The germline CDR1 and CDR2 sequences are SGHVS and FNYEAQ. V was cut by 2 bases and J by 0 bases, with 9 bases left in between. The variable domain in full, completed from reference TRBV7-6 and TRBJ2-3, reads GAGVSQSPRYKVTKRGQDVALRCDPISGHVSLYWYRQALGQGPEFLTYFNYEAQQDKSGLPNDRFSAERPEGSISTLTIQRTEQRDSAMYRCASSLSRSSTDTQYFGPGTRLTVL.

This clone was seen a few times. The CDR3 coding sequence is TGTGCCAGCAGCTCCGGGACTAGATGGCTCTACGAGCAGTACTTC. Its protein product is CASSSGTRWLYEQYF. The V gene is TRBV13, the J gene TRBJ2-7, with 8 bases that match TRBD2. The CDR3 is 15 amino acids. The germline gives CDR1 PRHDT, CDR2 FYEKMQ (reference sequence). The trim removed 4 bases at V and 3 bases at J, leaving 8 bases unmatched.

V is TRBV7-6 and J is TRBJ2-5; 9 bases align to TRBD2. CDR1 is SGHVS, CDR2 FNYEAQ, per germline. The CDR3 is made up of 15 amino acids. Unmatched junction bases numbered 2, after V lost 1 base and J lost 2 bases. CDR3 amino acids: CASSLVLAGQETQYF. For the CDR3, the DNA is TGTGCCAGCAGCTTAGTTCTAGCGGGGCAAGAGACCCAGTACTTC.

V and J are TRBV7-3 and TRBJ2-7; D might be TRBD1 (6 bases). The CDR3 has 14 residues. Per germline, CDR1 SGHTA and CDR2 FQGTGA. Trimming took off 3 bases at V and 2 bases at J, with 11 bases between the two ends. CDR3 loop: CASSLAGETYEQYF. The CDR3 DNA reads TGTGCCAGCAGCTTGGCAGGGGAGACCTACGAGCAGTACTTC.

This clone was counted a single time. V usage is TRBV19 and J usage is TRBJ2-6; D is uncertain. The germline V and J ends were trimmed by 7 bases and 2 bases, with 12 bases remaining between them. CDR3 length: 15 residues. Germline V gives CDR1 LNHDA, CDR2 SQIVND (reference sequence). CDR3 in amino acids: CASNRDFPGANVLTF. For the CDR3, the DNA is TGTGCCAGTAACCGCGATTTCCCTGGGGCCAACGTCCTGACTTTC.

This chain joins TRBV4-2 and TRBJ2-2; 8 bases map to TRBD2. Germline CDR1 LGHNA, CDR2 YNFKEQ. This CDR3 is 16 amino acids long. V shed 0 bases and J 4 bases; nucleotides not matched to a gene: 4. CDR3 residues: CASSQDLAGSTGELFF. For the CDR3, the DNA is TGTGCCAGCAGCCAAGATTTAGCGGGAAGCACCGGGGAGCTGTTTTTT.

V is TRBV27 and J is TRBJ1-5; D is uncertain. V was cut by 3 bases and J by 2 bases, with 11 bases left in between. In germline, CDR1 is MNHEY, CDR2 SMNVEV (reference sequence). The CDR3 is made up of 15 amino acids. The CDR3 sequence: CASSLGSVGNQPQHF. The CDR3 DNA follows: TGTGCCAGCAGTTTGGGGAGCGTGGGCAATCAGCCCCAGCATTTT.

V gene TRBV2 combines with J gene TRBJ1-1; no firm D call. Per germline, CDR1 SNHLY and CDR2 FYNNEI. The CDR3 covers 13 residues. Trimming took 4 bases from V and 3 from J, leaving 9 bases between them. The CDR3 sequence: CASSAGLHTEAFF. DNA for the CDR3: TGTGCCAGCAGTGCCGGTCTCCACACTGAAGCTTTCTTT.

This clone was seen more than once but under ten times. The chain recombines TRBV7-9 with TRBJ2-7, with no clear D. Germline values: CDR1 SEHNR, CDR2 FQNEAQ (reference sequence). Between the trimmed V and J ends, which lost 4 bases and 5 bases, there was a span of 15 bases. The CDR3 covers 14 residues. CDR3 amino acids: CASSSGSLRDEQYF. The DNA for the CDR3 is TGTGCCAGCAGCTCCGGGTCCCTACGGGACGAGCAGTACTTC.

The rearrangement joins TRBV5-1 to TRBJ2-7; 14 bases line up with TRBD2. Trimming at V came to 3 bases and at J to 7 bases, leaving 9 bases not matched to a gene. The germline V gene has CDR1 SGHRS and CDR2 YFSETQ. CDR3 length: 16 residues. The CDR3 protein is CASSSTSGRASGEQYF. The DNA of the CDR3 is TGCGCCAGCAGCTCGACTAGCGGGAGGGCGTCAGGGGAGCAGTACTTC.

The CDR3 bases are TGTGCCAGCAGTCAACCTAGCGGGGGGAATGGCAATGAGCAGTTCTTC. It encodes CASSQPSGGNGNEQFF. The genes are TRBV5-4 and TRBJ2-1; 11 nucleotides align to TRBD2. The CDR3 covers 16 residues. From germline, CDR1 is SGHNT and CDR2 YYREEE (reference sequence). J gave up 6 bases and V 5 bases, and 10 bases lay outside the gene matches.

The chain joins TRBV7-9 to TRBJ1-2; D may be TRBD1 (6 bases). Germline CDR1 reads SEHNR; CDR2 reads FQNEAQ (reference sequence). Trimming took 1 base from V and 8 from J, leaving 17 bases between them. The CDR3 length is 15 residues. DNA for the CDR3: TGTGCCAGCAGCTTAGTTTTGGCGGGGGCCGGCGGCTACACCTTC. Protein: CASSLVLAGAGGYTF.

This clone was recorded many times. This chain connects TRBV7-8 to TRBJ1-1, with TRBD1 identical over 9 bases. There are 17 residues in the CDR3. J gave up 1 base and V 2 bases, and 8 bases lay outside the gene matches. The germline V gene encodes CDR1 SGHVS and CDR2 FQNEAQ. The CDR3 DNA follows: TGTGCCAGCAGCTTATACAGGGGGCTTCGGGGGAACACTGAAGCTTTCTTT. This encodes CASSLYRGLRGNTEAFF.